This TCR beta chain derives from a study of CD8 T cells in ankylosing spondylitis. The study's findings and limits: Disease-linked clones displayed a CD8+ phenotype and appeared relatively rarely in peripheral blood.

TCRdb called the 5' RACE reads again in MiXCR, with one record for every CDR3 protein. The sample records about 360,000 distinct CDR3 sequences, about 15% being singletons. A word on this clonotype: Its specificity is not known.

This sequence was found in a male donor with ankylosing spondylitis or in good health (not recorded which). What was sequenced was blood, either unsorted or a sorted T cell fraction (not recorded which).

The DNA for the CDR3 is TGCGCCAGCAGCCCGGGACAGATAAGCTATGGCTACACCTTC. Its translation: CASSPGQISYGYTF. The J gene is TRBJ1-2, the V gene TRBV5-1, with 7 nucleotides matching TRBD1. Germline CDR1 and CDR2: SGHRS and YFSETQ. V was clipped by 4 bases and J by 4 bases; unmatched bases: 7. The CDR3 runs to 14 residues. The full variable domain, its missing parts supplied by reference TRBV5-1 and TRBJ1-2, is KAGVTQTPRYLIKTRGQQVTLSCSPISGHRSVSWYQQTPGQGLQFLFEYFSETQRNKGNFPGRFSGRQFSNSRSEMNVSTLELGDSALYLCASSPGQISYGYTFGSGTRLTVV.